This T cell receptor beta chain came from a study of cytomegalovirus exposure and HLA in healthy donors. Notes on the study in general: According to the study, roughly 160 TCR beta chains were cytomegalovirus-associated.

Germline assignment: CDR1 GTSNPN and CDR2 SVGIG (reference sequence). The CDR3 runs to 17 residues. Germline trimming cut 3 bases from V and 0 bases from J; bases unmatched to any gene: 6. With respect to this clone: The antigen is not known.

PCR used 60 Vbeta primers and 13 Jbeta primers. Clones were read by immunoSEQ multiplex PCR, and TCRdb kept only the in-frame ones, dropping some. The sample data list around 200,000 clones. Sequences were obtained from PBMCs. This chain links TRBV30 with TRBJ2-1; TRBD2 matches at 12 bases. This TCR derives from a young woman in good health and CMV-seropositive. This CDR3 reads CAWRSTSGGSSYNEQFF. The CDR3 nucleotides are TGTGCCTGGAGGTCAACTAGCGGGGGGAGCTCCTACAATGAGCAGTTCTTC.